The rows below give T cell receptor beta chains drawn from one sample of a study of shared clonotypes between healthy human individuals. Sequencing was performed with immunoSEQ multiplex PCR; in TCRdb, only in-frame clones are kept and a portion is missing. The top ten clones hold 0.36% of a sample with 1,400,000 or so clones, 98% of them seen once. Sequencing was carried out using naive CD4+ T cells sorted from blood. Receptor source: a man aged 30-40 years in good health. Both conserved end residues are part of each CDR3. A D gene is named only where the DNA matches it firmly. The listing skips clone size in some rows; elsewhere it reads once, few, many or a size class.

v_call: TRBV18
d_call: .
clone_size: .
j_call: TRBJ2-7
cdr3_aa: CASSLIDRRDYEQYF

v_call: TRBV10-2
d_call: .
clone_size: once
j_call: TRBJ2-5
cdr3_aa: CASSPKETQYF

v_call: TRBV6-5
d_call: .
clone_size: .
j_call: TRBJ1-1
cdr3_aa: CASSYSTGIEAFF

v_call: TRBV10-1
d_call: .
clone_size: .
j_call: TRBJ2-2
cdr3_aa: CASSESILTGELFF

v_call: TRBV5-4
d_call: TRBD2
clone_size: .
j_call: TRBJ2-7
cdr3_aa: CASSLGLAGAYEQYF

v_call: TRBV7-6
d_call: .
clone_size: .
j_call: TRBJ2-5
cdr3_aa: CASSLDRELGETQYF

v_call: TRBV14
d_call: TRBD2
clone_size: .
j_call: TRBJ2-7
cdr3_aa: CASSQLPGLAGAGYEQYF

v_call: TRBV2
d_call: .
clone_size: .
j_call: TRBJ2-3
cdr3_aa: CASSYRVDTDTQYF

v_call: TRBV29-1
d_call: TRBD2
clone_size: .
j_call: TRBJ2-1
cdr3_aa: CSVEARTSGSVSYNEQFF

v_call: TRBV9
d_call: TRBD2
clone_size: .
j_call: TRBJ2-5
cdr3_aa: CASSVFGLAGGSSETQYF

v_call: TRBV5-1
d_call: .
clone_size: .
j_call: TRBJ1-5
cdr3_aa: CASSLTFRDGGNQPQHF

v_call: TRBV5-1
d_call: .
clone_size: .
j_call: TRBJ2-7
cdr3_aa: CASSSEIVNEQYF

v_call: TRBV28
d_call: .
clone_size: .
j_call: TRBJ2-7
cdr3_aa: CASSLVGSSYEQYF

v_call: TRBV7-2
d_call: .
clone_size: .
j_call: TRBJ2-5
cdr3_aa: CASSLVGRAGQETQYF

v_call: TRBV5-8
d_call: TRBD1
clone_size: once
j_call: TRBJ2-1
cdr3_aa: CASSFPGTGYNEQFF

v_call: TRBV12-5
d_call: .
clone_size: .
j_call: TRBJ2-2
cdr3_aa: CASGLVVGANTGELFF

v_call: TRBV5-1
d_call: .
clone_size: .
j_call: TRBJ2-2
cdr3_aa: CASSLDRNTGELFF

v_call: TRBV7-8
d_call: TRBD1
clone_size: .
j_call: TRBJ2-7
cdr3_aa: CASSRGQGRYEQYF

v_call: TRBV15
d_call: .
clone_size: .
j_call: TRBJ2-3
cdr3_aa: CATSQGRVSTDTQYF

v_call: TRBV28
d_call: .
clone_size: .
j_call: TRBJ2-5
cdr3_aa: CASANPNRDVKTQYF

v_call: TRBV9
d_call: .
clone_size: .
j_call: TRBJ1-4
cdr3_aa: CASSVKGTNEKLFF

v_call: TRBV18
d_call: TRBD1
clone_size: once
j_call: TRBJ1-5
cdr3_aa: CASSLGQGGNNQPQHF

v_call: TRBV5-1
d_call: .
clone_size: once
j_call: TRBJ1-1
cdr3_aa: CASSLAAGRTEAFF

v_call: TRBV30
d_call: .
clone_size: .
j_call: TRBJ2-5
cdr3_aa: CAWSVGTIGETQYF